Reported below is one T cell receptor (beta chain). Antigen specificity is unknown. This CDR3 is 15 amino acids long. The germline V gene has CDR1 GTSNPN and CDR2 SVGIG (reference sequence). Trimming took off 0 bases at V and 5 bases at J, with 13 bases between the two ends. This record comes from a study of CD8+ T cells in alopecia areata. Study as a whole: Treated patients were given oral tofacitinib, which was dosed at 5 to 10 mg twice daily. Percent of scalp involved defined treated patients' severity scores. Study-wide results and caveats: It was observed that many expanded lesional clones persisted in scalp and blood during tofacitinib.

As the sequencing template, cDNA was produced by extracting RNA and reverse transcribing it. The assay was immunoSEQ multiplex PCR, and TCRdb's table has in-frame clones only and misses some. The data show about 150,000 clones, with roughly 50% seen just once and approximately 15% held by the top ten. As for treatment: oral pan-JAK inhibitor, 5-10 mg twice daily. This TCR derives from a human donor with alopecia areata. The rearrangement links TRBV30 to TRBJ2-2; unclear D gene. Specimen: CD8+ T cells sorted from blood, collected at week 4, from a patient treated with tofacitinib. CDR3 in amino acids: CAWSVPTFGTGELFF. For the CDR3, the DNA is TGTGCCTGGAGTGTACCTACTTTCGGGACCGGGGAGCTGTTTTTT.